This entry lists 27 T cell receptor beta chains sequenced from one sample in a study of radiation and T cells in renal cell carcinoma. Profiled with immunoSEQ multiplex PCR; TCRdb holds only in-frame clones, not every one. The repertoire holds around 130,000 clones, 88% seen once, with 5% to 6.5% in the top ten. Time point described: blood 2 weeks post-SBRT. Treatment denoted: 15 Gy SBRT to primary tumor, nephrectomy 4 weeks later. Sequencing used blood, obtained from a patient whose treatment included radiotherapy and nephrectomy. The receptors come from a woman between 65 and 79 years old with renal cell carcinoma.

J is TRBJ2-2 and V is TRBV7-2; D unclear. The germline V and J ends were trimmed by 4 bases and 0 bases, with 6 bases remaining between them. CDR1 and CDR2 (germline): SGHTA, FQGNSA. The CDR3 covers 14 residues. CDR3 coding DNA: TGTGCCAGCAGCTCAAAGACGAACACCGGGGAGCTGTTTTTT. Residues: CASSSKTNTGELFF.

The rearrangement links TRBV28 to TRBJ1-5; D remains ambiguous. V lost 5 bases and J lost 6, with 11 bases in between. Germline CDR1 and CDR2: MDHEN and SYDVKM. This CDR3 spans 13 amino acids. The chain's CDR3 is CASSPVRGQPQHF. CDR3 DNA: TGTGCCAGCAGTCCCGTACGGGGTCAGCCCCAGCATTTT.

In DNA form, the CDR3 reads TGTGCCAGCAGCTTAGCGGCGGGAGACACCGGGGAGCTGTTTTTT. This encodes CASSLAAGDTGELFF. The rearrangement uses TRBV7-8 and TRBJ2-2; the match to TRBD2 covers 7 bases. Germline V CDR1 and CDR2: SGHVS, FQNEAQ. CDR3 size: 15 residues. The V gene end was trimmed by 0 bases and the J gene end by 3 bases; junction bases not matched to a gene: 1.

On this clone itself: One junction end disagrees with the germline gene, perhaps due to a read error. The chain joins TRBV14 to TRBJ2-2, with D perhaps given as TRBD1 or TRBD2 (6 bases each). This CDR3 has 15 amino acids. Germline CDR1 reads SGHDN; CDR2 reads FVKESK. DNA for the CDR3: TGCAATCGGGGGCAGAAGATGGAGAACACCGGGGAGCTGTTTTTT. Translating it yields CNRGQKMENTGELFF.

This clone came up once. This chain uses TRBV9 with TRBJ1-2; perhaps TRBD1 as D (5 bases). CDR3 length equals 13 residues. The V end was cut by 0 bases, the J end by 7 bases, with 10 bases between. CDR1 and CDR2 from the germline V gene are SGDLS and YYNGEE. CDR3 in amino acids: CASSVVPGVGYTF. DNA for the CDR3: TGTGCCAGCAGCGTAGTCCCGGGGGTTGGCTACACCTTC.

The chain links TRBV10-3 to TRBJ2-2; a weak D match, TRBD2 (6 bases). Trimming removed 6 bases at V and 4 bases at J, with 18 bases between. Germline CDR1 ENHRY, CDR2 SYGVKD. The CDR3 runs to 16 residues. The CDR3 DNA follows: TGTGCCATCAGACTAGGGGCAGAGGGAGGCACCGGGGAGCTGTTTTTT. Its translation: CAIRLGAEGGTGELFF.

This rearrangement joins TRBV7-9 to TRBJ1-4, with 10 bases aligning to TRBD1. The CDR3 is made up of 16 amino acids. Germline CDR1 and CDR2: SEHNR and FQNEAQ (reference sequence). V was pared by 3 bases and J by 4 bases, with 5 bases of the junction left unmatched. CDR3 sequence reads: CASSLTGGQGNEKLFF. CDR3 coding DNA: TGTGCCAGCAGCTTGACAGGGGGCCAGGGTAATGAAAAACTGTTTTTT.

Details on this clone: Mismatch with germline at one junction end may stem from a read error. This rearrangement joins TRBV7-7 to TRBJ2-5; tentative D call: TRBD1 (5 bases). CDR3 size: 15 residues. Germline V gene data show CDR1 as SSHAT and CDR2 as FNYEAQ (reference sequence). The CDR3 nucleotides read TGTGCTAGCAGCTTAGGGGATCTGTACCAAGAGACCCAGTACTTC. This codes for CASSLGDLYQETQYF.

Points on this clone: An end of the junction differs from the germline gene, which may be a read error. The CDR3 bases are TGTGCTAGCAGTCCGACTAGCGGGGTCTCAGATACGCAGTATTTT. The encoded protein is CASSPTSGVSDTQYF. The chain joins TRBV7-7 to TRBJ2-3; TRBD2 matches 11 bases. Looked up from germline, CDR1 is SSHAT and CDR2 is FNYEAQ (reference sequence). The CDR3 runs 15 residues.

This chain connects TRBV5-1 to TRBJ1-2, with 9 bases fitting TRBD1. Losses at the gene ends were 3 bases for V and 4 bases for J; bases not matched to a gene: 4. The CDR3 consists of 14 residues. Germline CDR1 and CDR2: SGHRS and YFSETQ. The CDR3 reads CASSSLTGGYGYTF. CDR3 DNA: TGCGCCAGCAGCTCTTTGACAGGGGGCTATGGCTACACCTTC.

The chain couples TRBV12-1 to TRBJ1-3. TRBV12-1 corresponds to a pseudogene. The CDR3 has 14 residues. The CDR3 protein is CASSFGSSGNTIYF. The CDR3 DNA follows: TGTGCCAGCAGCTTTGGGAGTTCTGGAAACACCATATATTTT.

V and J are TRBV19 and TRBJ1-5, with TRBD1 matching 8 bases. Germline V gene data show CDR1 as LNHDA and CDR2 as SQIVND (reference sequence). The CDR3 length is 15 residues. V trimming: 7 bases; J trimming: 5 bases; junction bases outside the gene matches: 10. The CDR3 DNA is TGTGCCAGTACCCCGGCAGGGGGCTCATATCAGCCCCAGCATTTT. It yields the protein CASTPAGGSYQPQHF.

This chain joins TRBV10-3 and TRBJ1-6; D ambiguous. Germline loops: CDR1 ENHRY, CDR2 SYGVKD. Trimming pared 6 bases from V and 5 bases from J, leaving 8 bases between. The CDR3 sequence is 13 residues long. The CDR3 DNA reads as TGTGCCATCAGGGGGAAGGATAATTCACCCCTCCACTTT. Its translation is CAIRGKDNSPLHF.

V usage is TRBV5-1 and J usage is TRBJ1-2; no clear D gene. Germline V gene lookup returns CDR1 SGHRS and CDR2 YFSETQ. This CDR3 is built from 14 residues. Deletions cut 0 bases from V and 2 bases from J, with 8 bases between. As DNA, the CDR3 is TGCGCCAGCAGCTTGGAGGCCAGAAACTATGGCTACACCTTC. It yields the protein CASSLEARNYGYTF.

V and J are TRBV9 and TRBJ2-5, with D maybe TRBD1 (5 bases). Deletions cut 0 bases from V and 0 bases from J, with 6 bases between. The CDR3 runs 14 residues. CDR1 SGDLS and CDR2 YYNGEE come from the germline V gene. The CDR3 nucleotides read TGTGCCAGCAGCGTAGGACAGAACCAAGAGACCCAGTACTTC. It specifies CASSVGQNQETQYF.

The chain recombines TRBV7-8 with TRBJ2-5; 9 bases agree with TRBD1. The germline CDR1 and CDR2 sequences are SGHVS and FQNEAQ. V was pared by 4 bases and J by 5 bases, with 11 bases of the junction left unmatched. There are 16 residues in the CDR3. CDR3 loop: CASSYLSTGGGETQYF. The CDR3 DNA reads as TGTGCCAGCAGCTACCTCTCGACAGGGGGTGGCGAGACCCAGTACTTC. The full variable domain, with the rest looked up from reference TRBV7-8 and TRBJ2-5, is GAGVSQSPRYKVAKRGQDVALRCDPISGHVSLFWYQQALGQGPEFLTYFQNEAQLDKSGLPSDRFFAERPEGSVSTLKIQRTQQEDSAVYLCASSYLSTGGGETQYFGPGTRLLVL.

DNA for the CDR3: TGCGCCAGCAGCCAGGTACAGGGGCTAGCCAAAAACATTCAGTACTTC. Protein sequence: CASSQVQGLAKNIQYF. This chain joins TRBV4-1 and TRBJ2-4; 7 positions agree with TRBD1. This CDR3 has 16 residues. With 3 bases clipped from V and 0 bases from J, the junction kept 5 bases outside the gene matches. Germline assignment: CDR1 MGHRA and CDR2 YSYEKL.

This chain links TRBV4-2 with TRBJ2-7, with 9 bases identical to TRBD1. The germline CDR1 and CDR2 sequences are LGHNA and YNFKEQ. V shed 4 bases, J shed 4 bases, and the junction held 5 bases outside the gene matches. The CDR3 is made up of 14 amino acids. The CDR3 coding sequence is TGTGCCAGCAGCCCCGATGGGACAGGGTACGAGCAGTACTTC. Translating gives CASSPDGTGYEQYF.

This clone was observed a few times. This chain joins TRBV5-1 and TRBJ1-5; 7 nucleotides align to TRBD1. The trim removed 2 bases at V and 5 bases at J, leaving 4 bases unmatched. The length of the CDR3 is 14 residues. The germline gives CDR1 SGHRS, CDR2 YFSETQ. CDR3 sequence: CASSLEGGHQPQHF. Here the CDR3 DNA reads TGCGCCAGCAGCTTAGAAGGGGGCCATCAGCCCCAGCATTTT.

The CDR3 DNA reads as TGTGCCAGCAGCCAAGATCGGGCAGGGGGGACTAATGAAAAACTGTTTTTT. It yields the protein CASSQDRAGGTNEKLFF. This sequence joins TRBV4-2 and TRBJ1-4, with 7 nucleotides matching TRBD1. Trimming removed 0 bases from V and 2 bases from J; junction bases left unmatched: 6. Germline assignment: CDR1 LGHNA and CDR2 YNFKEQ. The CDR3 totals 17 residues.

Only a few counts were recorded for this clone. V usage is TRBV7-9 and J usage is TRBJ2-5; possibly TRBD1 or TRBD2 for D (6 bases each). Per germline, CDR1 SEHNR and CDR2 FQNEAQ (reference sequence). The CDR3 has 16 amino acids. V lost 5 bases and J lost 10, with 26 bases in between. CDR3 sequence reads: CASSPSSLALIGGQYF. The CDR3 DNA is TGTGCCAGCAGCCCCAGTTCCCTAGCGCTCATAGGGGGCCAGTACTTC. Variable domain in full (rest from reference TRBV7-9 and TRBJ2-5): DTGVSQNPRHKITKRGQNVTFRCDPISEHNRLYWYRQTLGQGPEFLTYFQNEAQLEKSRLLSDRFSAERPKGSFSTLEIQRTEQGDSAMYLCASSPSSLALIGGQYFGPGTRLLVL.

V and J are TRBV7-2 and TRBJ1-6, with TRBD1 as a possible D gene (6 bases). Germline CDR1 SGHTA, CDR2 FQGNSA. V was cut by 1 base and J by 6 bases, with 10 bases left in between. This CDR3 comprises 15 residues. CDR3 DNA sequence: TGTGCCAGCAGCTTAGGGACAGCGGGTAATTCACCCCTCCACTTT. Translated, it gives CASSLGTAGNSPLHF.

This sequence joins TRBV7-8 and TRBJ2-5, with D possibly TRBD2 on 5 matching bases. Germline values: CDR1 SGHVS, CDR2 FQNEAQ. This CDR3 region has 18 residues. Trimming took off 2 bases at V and 4 bases at J, with 23 bases between the two ends. CDR3 sequence (DNA): TGTGCCAGCAGCTTAATTCCAGCGGCTTGGGGAATTGGAGAGACCCAGTACTTC. Protein sequence: CASSLIPAAWGIGETQYF.

J is TRBJ2-1 and V is TRBV11-2; no clear D. The V gene's germline CDR1 is SGHAT and CDR2 FQNNGV. The CDR3 is 16 residues long. V gave up 3 bases and J gave up 0 bases, with 12 bases separating them. The CDR3 spells CASSLSLGGSYNEQFF. In DNA, the CDR3 is TGTGCCAGCAGCTTGAGCTTGGGCGGCTCCTACAATGAGCAGTTCTTC.

This chain links TRBV9 with TRBJ2-3, with TRBD2 matching 10 bases. There are 15 residues in the CDR3. V trimming: 5 bases; J trimming: 1 base; junction bases outside the gene matches: 4. The V gene's germline CDR1 is SGDLS and CDR2 YYNGEE. The CDR3 DNA is TGTGCCAGCAGAGCCAGCGGGGGGGGCACAGATACGCAGTATTTT. Its translation: CASRASGGGTDTQYF.

The sample holds one count of this clone. This rearrangement joins TRBV15 to TRBJ1-1, with a possible D match to TRBD1 (5 bases). CDR1 and CDR2 (germline): LNHNV, YYDKDF (reference sequence). The CDR3 runs to 15 residues. V gave up 5 bases and J gave up 4 bases, with 17 bases separating them. The chain's CDR3 is CATSELQGDGTEAFF. The CDR3 bases are TGTGCCACCAGCGAGCTCCAGGGAGATGGCACTGAAGCTTTCTTT. Looking up the rest from reference TRBV15 and TRBJ1-1 gives the full variable domain: DAMVIQNPRYQVTQFGKPVTLSCSQTLNHNVMYWYQQKSSQAPKLLFHYYDKDFNNEADTPDNFQSRRPNTSFCFLDIRSPGLGDTAMYLCATSELQGDGTEAFFGQGTRLTVV.

CDR3 DNA sequence: TGTGCCAGCAGCGTCCGGACAAGTAATTCACCCCTCCACTTT. This gives the protein CASSVRTSNSPLHF. V usage is TRBV9 and J usage is TRBJ1-6; maybe TRBD1 (5 bases). This CDR3 spans 14 amino acids. Trimming pared 2 bases from V and 6 bases from J, leaving 9 bases between. Looked up from germline, CDR1 is SGDLS and CDR2 is YYNGEE.